A single sample is the source of the 20 T cell receptor beta chains below, sequenced in a study of T-cell memory formation after mild COVID-19. MiXCR was run by TCRdb on the 5' RACE reads, yielding one entry per CDR3 protein. The profile shows about 360,000 distinct CDR3 sequences, approximately 14% of them singletons. What was sequenced was PBMCs or a T cell subset sorted from them (not recorded which). The receptors here all came from a man between 18 and 29 years old who had mild COVID-19 (a few samples of this study predate the infection). Cell type and time point are not known.

The rearrangement links TRBV4-1 to TRBJ2-5, with 9 bases that match TRBD1. Trimming at V came to 3 bases and at J to 5 bases, leaving 7 bases not matched to a gene. There are 15 residues in the CDR3. Germline CDR1 is MGHRA and CDR2 is YSYEKL. The CDR3 reads CASSQAYRGLETQYF. In DNA form, the CDR3 reads TGCGCCAGCAGCCAGGCTTACAGGGGGCTGGAGACCCAGTACTTC.

J is TRBJ2-3 and V is TRBV10-1; D gene ambiguous. CDR1 and CDR2 from the germline V gene are WNHNN and SYGVQD (reference sequence). The CDR3 contains 16 residues. The ends were cut back, 0 bases at V and 1 base at J, with 11 bases in the middle. CDR3 sequence reads: CASSESGAWGTDTQYF. CDR3 bases: TGCGCCAGCAGTGAGTCTGGAGCGTGGGGCACAGATACGCAGTATTTT.

At least ten counts were recorded for this clonotype. The rearrangement links TRBV4-3 to TRBJ2-3; D unresolved. The germline gives CDR1 LGHNA, CDR2 YSLEER. The CDR3 has 16 amino acids. The V and J ends lost 0 bases and 0 bases respectively, with 10 bases between them. The CDR3 reads CASSQEAGYSTDTQYF. The CDR3 coding sequence is TGCGCCAGCAGCCAAGAGGCTGGGTATAGCACAGATACGCAGTATTTT.

The CDR3 reads CASSRGGGTLYEQYV. DNA of the CDR3: TGCGCCAGCAGTCGGGGCGGGGGGACCCTCTACGAGCAGTACGTC. The gene calls are TRBV23-1 and TRBJ2-7, with 8 bases lining up with TRBD2. Being an ORF, TRBV23-1 has a function that is uncertain. CDR3 length: 15 amino acids. Losses at the gene ends were 4 bases for V and 3 bases for J; bases not matched to a gene: 8.

This chain uses TRBV18 with TRBJ2-3; unclear D gene. Trimming removed 6 bases at V and 6 bases at J, with 16 bases between. The CDR3 runs 14 residues. Germline loops: CDR1 KGHSH, CDR2 LQKENI. The CDR3 reads CASSEYSVPDTQYF. CDR3 in DNA: TGTGCCAGCTCGGAATACTCGGTTCCCGATACGCAGTATTTT.

V usage is TRBV7-3 and J usage is TRBJ2-5; D remains unclear. CDR3 length: 15 residues. Germline CDR1 and CDR2: SGHTA and FQGTGA. Trimming shortened V by 2 bases and J by 5 bases, and 15 bases separated the two germline ends. CDR3 loop: CASSLSPGVWETQYF. The CDR3 DNA is TGTGCCAGCAGCTTATCGCCCGGTGTTTGGGAGACCCAGTACTTC.

Written as DNA, the CDR3 is TGTGCCAGCAGTTCCTTTGCAGGGGCTCAGGAGACCCAGTACTTC. Protein sequence: CASSSFAGAQETQYF. The chain recombines TRBV12-3 or TRBV12-4 with TRBJ2-5, with TRBD1 as a possible D gene (6 bases). This CDR3 comprises 15 residues. The V and J ends lost 4 bases and 5 bases respectively, with 17 bases between them.

This chain uses TRBV10-3 with TRBJ2-7, with 8 bases identical to TRBD2. This CDR3 spans 13 amino acids. The germline V gene has CDR1 ENHRY and CDR2 SYGVKD. J gave up 6 bases and V 2 bases, and 3 bases lay outside the gene matches. The CDR3 nucleotides read TGTGCCATCAGTGAGACACTAGCGGTCGAGCAGTACGTC. Encoded protein: CAISETLAVEQYV.

The rearrangement links TRBV6-1 to TRBJ2-2; TRBD2 aligns across 7 bases. Germline loops: CDR1 MNHNS, CDR2 SASEGT. J gave up 1 base and V 4 bases, and 6 bases lay outside the gene matches. The CDR3 has 16 amino acids. In nucleotides, the CDR3 is TGTGCCAGCAGTGTGGCTAGCGGCCAGAACACCGGGGAGCTGTTTTTT. Its protein is CASSVASGQNTGELFF.

CDR3 sequence reads: CASTIGVLAGNIQYF. The CDR3 DNA is TGTGCCAGCACCATAGGAGTCTTAGCGGGAAACATTCAGTACTTC. The J gene is TRBJ2-4, the V gene TRBV6-2 or TRBV6-3, with TRBD2 identical over 7 bases. CDR1 and CDR2 from the germline V gene are MNHEY and SVGEGT. The length of the CDR3 is 15 residues. V dropped 7 bases and J dropped 6; count of bases not matched to a gene: 12.

This clonotype was observed many times. The chain couples TRBV7-9 to TRBJ2-5; a possible D gene is TRBD1 (6 bases). V lost 4 bases and J 1 base, leaving 10 bases between the germline ends. Germline-derived CDR1 and CDR2 are SEHNR and FQNEAQ (reference sequence). The CDR3 consists of 14 residues. CDR3 DNA sequence: TGTGCCAGCAGCTACGGACAGTCCCAAGAGACCCAGTACTTC. Amino acid sequence: CASSYGQSQETQYF.

The chain joins TRBV7-2 to TRBJ1-6; D gene uncertain. Germline CDR1 SGHTA, CDR2 FQGNSA. This CDR3 spans 15 amino acids. The V end lost 4 bases, the J end lost 6 bases, and 13 bases lay between the germline ends. The CDR3: CASSSLGVGNSPLHF. CDR3 sequence (DNA): TGTGCCAGCAGCTCCCTCGGGGTCGGTAATTCACCCCTCCACTTT.

This chain joins TRBV15 and TRBJ1-1; D remains ambiguous. The CDR3 contains 13 residues. Germline V gives CDR1 LNHNV, CDR2 YYDKDF (reference sequence). V lost 0 bases, J lost 3 bases, and 5 bases lay in between. The DNA for the CDR3 is TGTGCCACCAGCAGAGAACAGTACACTGAAGCTTTCTTT. Protein product: CATSREQYTEAFF.

The chain joins TRBV7-3 to TRBJ2-2, with D uncertain. The CDR3 runs to 14 residues. The ends were cut back, 5 bases at V and 6 bases at J, with 13 bases in the middle. In germline, CDR1 is SGHTA, CDR2 FQGTGA. The CDR3 is CASSPTLLSGELFF. The CDR3 DNA is TGTGCCAGCAGCCCCACTTTGTTGTCCGGGGAGCTGTTTTTT.

This clonotype was seen more than once but under ten times. The chain recombines TRBV27 with TRBJ2-5; 11 bases are a match to TRBD1. The CDR3 consists of 17 residues. Trimming removed 5 bases from V and 2 bases from J; junction bases left unmatched: 10. CDR1 and CDR2 from the germline V gene are MNHEY and SMNVEV (reference sequence). The CDR3 spells CASSIPRTGGYQETQYF. CDR3 coding DNA: TGTGCCAGCAGTATACCCCGGACAGGGGGCTATCAAGAGACCCAGTACTTC.

The rearrangement uses TRBV7-8 and TRBJ2-1, with 10 bases lining up with TRBD2. Trimming cost V 5 bases and J 10 bases; bases outside gene matches: 14. CDR3 length equals 16 residues. Germline V gene data show CDR1 as SGHVS and CDR2 as FQNEAQ. The chain's CDR3 is CASSQGRSGGAREQFF. The CDR3 bases are TGTGCCAGCAGCCAGGGTAGAAGCGGGGGGGCGCGGGAGCAGTTCTTC.

The chain recombines TRBV29-1 with TRBJ1-4, with 9 bases that match TRBD1. Germline loops: CDR1 SQVTM, CDR2 ANQGSEA. V lost 1 base, J lost 3 bases, and 6 bases stayed unmatched. This CDR3 is built from 16 residues. The CDR3 nucleotides read TGCAGCGTTGAAGTCCCACAGGGGGCGGCTAATGAAAAACTGTTTTTT. Amino acids: CSVEVPQGAANEKLFF.

This clonotype has ten or more counts. This chain joins TRBV6-1 and TRBJ2-3; TRBD2 is a possible D gene (5 bases). V dropped 6 bases and J dropped 2 bases, with 12 bases sitting between them. The CDR3 consists of 14 residues. Germline CDR1 and CDR2: MNHNS and SASEGT. The CDR3 DNA follows: TGTGCCAGCAGACGGGGAACGTACACAGATACGCAGTATTTT. This encodes CASRRGTYTDTQYF.

This chain uses TRBV24-1 with TRBJ2-1, with 13 positions matching TRBD2. There are 16 residues in the CDR3. Germline V lookup: CDR1 KGHDR, CDR2 SFDVKD. Unmatched junction bases numbered 7, after V lost 3 bases and J lost 9 bases. The CDR3 coding sequence is TGTGCCACCAGTGATCCCACTAGCGGGGGGGGGATTGAGCAGTTCTTC. This gives the protein CATSDPTSGGGIEQFF.

This clonotype was seen a handful of times. The chain uses TRBV5-1 and TRBJ2-2; TRBD1 matches at 9 bases. Germline CDR1 and CDR2: SGHRS and YFSETQ. After removal of 0 bases from V and 4 bases from J, the junction contained 1 base not matched to a gene. The CDR3 extends over 15 amino acids. The CDR3: CASSLADRGTGELFF. The CDR3 DNA is TGCGCCAGCAGCTTGGCGGACAGGGGCACCGGGGAGCTGTTTTTT.